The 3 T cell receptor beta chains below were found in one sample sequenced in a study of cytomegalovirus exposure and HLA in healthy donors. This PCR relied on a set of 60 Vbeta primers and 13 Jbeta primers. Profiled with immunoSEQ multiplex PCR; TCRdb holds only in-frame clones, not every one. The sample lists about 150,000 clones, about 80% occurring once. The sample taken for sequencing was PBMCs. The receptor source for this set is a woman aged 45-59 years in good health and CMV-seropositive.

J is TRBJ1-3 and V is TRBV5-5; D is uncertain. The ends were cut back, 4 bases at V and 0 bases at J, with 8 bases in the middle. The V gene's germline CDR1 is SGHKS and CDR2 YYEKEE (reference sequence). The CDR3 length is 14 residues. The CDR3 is CASSTVVSGNTIYF. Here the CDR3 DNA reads TGTGCCAGCAGCACAGTCGTCTCTGGAAACACCATATATTTT.

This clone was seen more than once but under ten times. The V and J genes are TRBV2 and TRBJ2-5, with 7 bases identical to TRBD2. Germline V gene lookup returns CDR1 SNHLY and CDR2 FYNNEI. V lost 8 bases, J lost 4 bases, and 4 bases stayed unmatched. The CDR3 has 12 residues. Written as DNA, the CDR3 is TGTGCCAGCCAAGGCGGGGGAGAGACCCAGTACTTC. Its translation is CASQGGGETQYF.

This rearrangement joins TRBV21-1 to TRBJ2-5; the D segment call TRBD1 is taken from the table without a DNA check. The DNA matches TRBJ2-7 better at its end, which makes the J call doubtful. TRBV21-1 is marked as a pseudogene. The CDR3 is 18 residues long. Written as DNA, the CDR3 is TGTGCCAGCAGCAAATCGCTGAAAAGACACGGAGGGGGCTACGAGCAGTACTTC. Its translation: CASSKSLKRHGGGYEQYF.